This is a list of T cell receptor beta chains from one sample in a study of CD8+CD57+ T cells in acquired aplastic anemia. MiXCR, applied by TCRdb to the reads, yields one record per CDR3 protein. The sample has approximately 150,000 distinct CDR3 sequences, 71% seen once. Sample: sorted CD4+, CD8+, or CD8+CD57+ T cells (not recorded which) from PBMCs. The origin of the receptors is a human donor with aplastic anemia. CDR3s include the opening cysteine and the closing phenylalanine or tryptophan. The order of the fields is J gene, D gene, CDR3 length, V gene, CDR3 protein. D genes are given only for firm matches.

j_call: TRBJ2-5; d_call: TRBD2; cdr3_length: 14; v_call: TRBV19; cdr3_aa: CASSTGRELETQYF
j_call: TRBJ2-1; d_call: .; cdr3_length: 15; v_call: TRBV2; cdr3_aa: CASSQPTGSYNEQFF
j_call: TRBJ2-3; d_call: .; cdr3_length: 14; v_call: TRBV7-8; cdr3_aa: CASSLSYYTDTQYF
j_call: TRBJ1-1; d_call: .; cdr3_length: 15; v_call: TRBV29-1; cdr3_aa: CSVEVFGSTAAEAFF
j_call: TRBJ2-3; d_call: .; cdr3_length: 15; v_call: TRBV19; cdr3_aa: CASSITTLGIDTQYF
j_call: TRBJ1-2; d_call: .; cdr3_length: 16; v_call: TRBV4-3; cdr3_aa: CASSQEFARADYGYTF
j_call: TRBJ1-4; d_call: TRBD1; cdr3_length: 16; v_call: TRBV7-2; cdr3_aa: CASSLEKQGYNEKLFF
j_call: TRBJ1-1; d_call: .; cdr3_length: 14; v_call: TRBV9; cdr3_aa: CASSVGWWGTEAFF
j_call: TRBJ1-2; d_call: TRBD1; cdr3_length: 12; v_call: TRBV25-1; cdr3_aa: CASQDRGPGYTF
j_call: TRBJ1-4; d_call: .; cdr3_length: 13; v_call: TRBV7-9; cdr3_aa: CASSPQGWEKLFF
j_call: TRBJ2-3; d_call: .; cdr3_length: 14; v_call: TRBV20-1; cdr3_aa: CSAPGGLSTDTQYF
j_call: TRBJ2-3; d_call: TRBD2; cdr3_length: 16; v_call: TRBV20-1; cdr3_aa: CSARDPGGRGTDTQYF
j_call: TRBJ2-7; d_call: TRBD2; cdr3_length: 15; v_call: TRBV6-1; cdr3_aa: CASTLETSGGYEQYF
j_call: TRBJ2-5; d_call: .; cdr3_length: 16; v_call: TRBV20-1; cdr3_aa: CSVTPGDSKYQETQYF
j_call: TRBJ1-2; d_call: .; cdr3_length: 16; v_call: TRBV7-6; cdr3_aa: CASSLALIGRGVGYTF
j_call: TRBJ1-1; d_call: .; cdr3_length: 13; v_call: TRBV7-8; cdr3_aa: CASSLSTDAEAFF
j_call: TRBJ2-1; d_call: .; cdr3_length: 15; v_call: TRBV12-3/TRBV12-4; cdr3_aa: CASSTTSGGNNEQFF
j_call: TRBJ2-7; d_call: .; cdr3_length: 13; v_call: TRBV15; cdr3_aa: CATSRDWLYEQYF
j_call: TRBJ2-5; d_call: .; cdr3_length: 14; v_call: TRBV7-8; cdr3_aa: CASSFIGGQETQYF
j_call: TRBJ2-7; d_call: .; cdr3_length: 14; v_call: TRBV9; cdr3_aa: CASSPSLGSYEQYF
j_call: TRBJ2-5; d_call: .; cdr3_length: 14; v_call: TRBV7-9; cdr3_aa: CASSEKGRRETQYF
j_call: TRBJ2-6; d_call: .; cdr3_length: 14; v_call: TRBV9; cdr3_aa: CASSVYSGANVLTF
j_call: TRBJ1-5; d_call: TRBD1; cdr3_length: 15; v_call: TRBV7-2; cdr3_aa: CASRSQGVSNKPQHF
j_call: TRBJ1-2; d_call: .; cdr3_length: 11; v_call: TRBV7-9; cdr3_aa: CASSLTTGYTF
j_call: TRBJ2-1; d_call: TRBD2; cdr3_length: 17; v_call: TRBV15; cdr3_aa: CATSRDYPSGGANEQFF
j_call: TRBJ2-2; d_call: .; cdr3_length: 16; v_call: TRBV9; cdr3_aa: CASSALPGAPPGELFF
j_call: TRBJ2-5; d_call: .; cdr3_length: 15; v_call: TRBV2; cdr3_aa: CASSELGSWIETQYF
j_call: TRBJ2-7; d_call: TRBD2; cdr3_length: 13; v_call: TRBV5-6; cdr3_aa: CASSPGTTNGQYF
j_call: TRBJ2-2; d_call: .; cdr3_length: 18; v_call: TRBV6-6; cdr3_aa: CASSYSGINPRNTGELFF
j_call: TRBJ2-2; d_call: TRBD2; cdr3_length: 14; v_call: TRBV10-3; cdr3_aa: CAISGTSVTGELFF
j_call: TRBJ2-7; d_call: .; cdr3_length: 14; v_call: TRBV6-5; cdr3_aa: CASRGAGTAYEQYF
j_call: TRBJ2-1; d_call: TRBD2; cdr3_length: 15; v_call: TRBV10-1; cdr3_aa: CASSLGGTRYNEQFF
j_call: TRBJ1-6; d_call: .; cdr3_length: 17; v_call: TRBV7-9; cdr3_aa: CASSSVAQGRIRSPLHF
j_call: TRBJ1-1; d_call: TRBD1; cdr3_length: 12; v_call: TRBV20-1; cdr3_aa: CSCTGGNTEAFF
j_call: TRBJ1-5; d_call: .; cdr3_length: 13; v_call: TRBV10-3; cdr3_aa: CAIMNGINQPQHF
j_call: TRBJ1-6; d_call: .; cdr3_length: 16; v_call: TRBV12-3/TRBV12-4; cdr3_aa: CASSAEGTALNSPLHF
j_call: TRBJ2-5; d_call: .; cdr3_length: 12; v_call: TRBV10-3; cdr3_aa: CAISRGQETQYF
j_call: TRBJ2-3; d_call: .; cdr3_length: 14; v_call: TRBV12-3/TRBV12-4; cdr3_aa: CASSLGLGADTQYF
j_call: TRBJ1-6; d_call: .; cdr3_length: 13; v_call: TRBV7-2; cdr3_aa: CASSFAGNSPLHF
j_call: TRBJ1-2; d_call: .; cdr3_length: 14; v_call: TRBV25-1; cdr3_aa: CASSEWGQDYGYTF
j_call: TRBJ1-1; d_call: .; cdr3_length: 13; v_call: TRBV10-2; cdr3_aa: CASSERANTEAFF
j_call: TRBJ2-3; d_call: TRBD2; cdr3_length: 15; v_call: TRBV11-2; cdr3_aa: CASSSSGASTDTQYF
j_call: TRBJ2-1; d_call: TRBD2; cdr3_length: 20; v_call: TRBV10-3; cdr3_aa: CASSSPPWASGELGYNEQFF
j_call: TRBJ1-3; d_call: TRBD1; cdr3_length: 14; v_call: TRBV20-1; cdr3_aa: CSARGTGFGNTIYF
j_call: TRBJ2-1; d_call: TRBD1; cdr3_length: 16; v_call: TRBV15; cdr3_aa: CATSRVSGGDRNEQFF
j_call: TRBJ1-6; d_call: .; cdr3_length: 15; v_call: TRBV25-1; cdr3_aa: CASSTLTQGNSPLHF
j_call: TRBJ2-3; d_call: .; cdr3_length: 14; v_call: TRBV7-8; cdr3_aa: CASSLVSGPDTQYF
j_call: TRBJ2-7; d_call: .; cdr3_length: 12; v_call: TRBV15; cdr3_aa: CATSRDGYEQYF
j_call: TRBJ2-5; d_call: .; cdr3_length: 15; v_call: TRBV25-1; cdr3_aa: CASSVRFPGGETQYF
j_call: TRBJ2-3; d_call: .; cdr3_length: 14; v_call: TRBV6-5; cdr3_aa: CASTGPLPTDTQYF
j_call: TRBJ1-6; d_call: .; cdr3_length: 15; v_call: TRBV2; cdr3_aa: CASSISTIYNSPLHF
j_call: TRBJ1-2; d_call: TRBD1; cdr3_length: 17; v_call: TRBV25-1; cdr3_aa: CASRESGTGLNNYGYTF
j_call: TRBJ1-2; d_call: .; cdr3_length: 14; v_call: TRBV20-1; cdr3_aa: CSAGPDSGTIGYTF
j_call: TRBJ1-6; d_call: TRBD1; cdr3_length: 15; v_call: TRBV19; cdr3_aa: CATRQGFVENSPLHF
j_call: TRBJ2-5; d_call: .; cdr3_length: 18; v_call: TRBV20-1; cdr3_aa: CSARDPDMADAPQETQYF